A selection of T cell receptor beta chains follows, all from one sample in a study of post-analysis software for immune sequencing data. Each CDR3 protein is one row after TCRdb ran MiXCR on the PCR reads. The profile shows some 690,000 distinct CDR3 sequences, around 60% of them singletons. Sample: blood. The source of these receptors is a girl aged 2 to 9 with multiple sclerosis. Each CDR3 is given with its conserved first and last residue. A D gene is named only where the DNA matches it firmly. Clone size is given for some rows only: seen once, a few or many times, or a class if the clone is expanded.

clone_size: -
v_call: TRBV20-1
d_call: -
j_call: TRBJ2-1
cdr3_nt: TGCAGTGCTACCAGACAGTTACTAATCAATGAGCAGTTCTTC
cdr3_aa: CSATRQLLINEQFF

clone_size: -
v_call: TRBV7-2
d_call: TRBD2
j_call: TRBJ2-1
cdr3_nt: TGTGCCAGCAGCTTCGATACTAGCGGTTACAATGAGCAGTTCTTC
cdr3_aa: CASSFDTSGYNEQFF

clone_size: few
v_call: TRBV20-1
d_call: -
j_call: TRBJ1-1
cdr3_nt: TGCAGTGCTAGCGCACAGGTTAACACTGAAGCTTTCTTT
cdr3_aa: CSASAQVNTEAFF

clone_size: -
v_call: TRBV9
d_call: TRBD2
j_call: TRBJ2-1
cdr3_nt: TGTGCCAGCAGCGCCTCTAGCGGGGTGGAGCAGTTCTTC
cdr3_aa: CASSASSGVEQFF

clone_size: -
v_call: TRBV6-6
d_call: -
j_call: TRBJ2-5
cdr3_nt: TGTGCCAGCAGCTCCCGACGAAATCAAGAGACCCAGTACTTC
cdr3_aa: CASSSRRNQETQYF

clone_size: -
v_call: TRBV7-2
d_call: TRBD1
j_call: TRBJ1-2
cdr3_nt: TGTGCCAGCAGCTCAACATACGACAGGGGCGGCTACACCTTC
cdr3_aa: CASSSTYDRGGYTF

clone_size: few
v_call: TRBV6-5
d_call: TRBD1
j_call: TRBJ2-1
cdr3_nt: TGTGCCAGCAGCTTATCTACAGGGGTCTCCTACAATGAGCAGTTCTTC
cdr3_aa: CASSLSTGVSYNEQFF

clone_size: -
v_call: TRBV7-8
d_call: -
j_call: TRBJ2-3
cdr3_nt: TGTGCCAGCAGCTTAGTTAGGGGGTCAGATACGCAGTATTTT
cdr3_aa: CASSLVRGSDTQYF

clone_size: few
v_call: TRBV6-1
d_call: -
j_call: TRBJ2-5
cdr3_nt: TGTGCCAGCAGTGGATTGACTAGAAAAGAGACCCAGTACTTC
cdr3_aa: CASSGLTRKETQYF

clone_size: -
v_call: TRBV20-1
d_call: -
j_call: TRBJ2-3
cdr3_nt: TGCAGTGCTAGACAGGGGTGGACAGATACGCAGTATTTT
cdr3_aa: CSARQGWTDTQYF

clone_size: -
v_call: TRBV27
d_call: TRBD1
j_call: TRBJ2-7
cdr3_nt: TGTGCCAGCAGCCCTGGTCTCACAGGGGTGGGCGAGCAGTACTTC
cdr3_aa: CASSPGLTGVGEQYF

clone_size: -
v_call: TRBV29-1
d_call: -
j_call: TRBJ2-1
cdr3_nt: TGCAGCGTCCGAACTGGAGTCTCGGATGAGCAGTTCTTC
cdr3_aa: CSVRTGVSDEQFF

clone_size: few
v_call: TRBV2
d_call: -
j_call: TRBJ2-3
cdr3_nt: TGTGCCAGCAGTTGGCAGGGAGAAGATACGCAGTATTTT
cdr3_aa: CASSWQGEDTQYF

clone_size: few
v_call: TRBV12-5
d_call: -
j_call: TRBJ2-6
cdr3_nt: TGTGCTAGTGGGGTTGGGGCCAACGTCCTGACTTTC
cdr3_aa: CASGVGANVLTF

clone_size: once
v_call: TRBV20-1
d_call: -
j_call: TRBJ2-3
cdr3_nt: TGCAGTGCTGAAATACGCCGCACAGATACGCAGTATTTT
cdr3_aa: CSAEIRRTDTQYF

clone_size: -
v_call: TRBV6-2/TRBV6-3
d_call: -
j_call: TRBJ2-7
cdr3_nt: TGTGCCAGTCAAGAGGGAGAGTCCTACGAGCAGTACTTC
cdr3_aa: CASQEGESYEQYF

clone_size: -
v_call: TRBV7-2
d_call: TRBD2
j_call: TRBJ2-3
cdr3_nt: TGTGCCAGCAGCTTAGTTTGGGGATTAGCGGGATGGCCCACAGATACGCAGTATTTT
cdr3_aa: CASSLVWGLAGWPTDTQYF

clone_size: -
v_call: TRBV5-1
d_call: TRBD1
j_call: TRBJ2-1
cdr3_nt: TGCGCCAGCAGCACACTACAGGGGTCGAGCTCCTACAATGAGCAGTTCTTC
cdr3_aa: CASSTLQGSSSYNEQFF

clone_size: few
v_call: TRBV29-1
d_call: TRBD2
j_call: TRBJ2-3
cdr3_nt: TGCAGCGTTACTAGCGGGATAGGGGATACGCAGTATTTT
cdr3_aa: CSVTSGIGDTQYF

clone_size: -
v_call: TRBV9
d_call: -
j_call: TRBJ2-2
cdr3_nt: TGTGCCAGCAGCTCCAGGGGGGGGGGCTACGGGGAGCTGTTTTTT
cdr3_aa: CASSSRGGGYGELFF

clone_size: -
v_call: TRBV12-3/TRBV12-4
d_call: -
j_call: TRBJ1-4
cdr3_nt: TGTGCCAGCACTAACACCACGGTTAAACTGTTTTTT
cdr3_aa: CASTNTTVKLFF

clone_size: -
v_call: TRBV2
d_call: -
j_call: TRBJ1-1
cdr3_nt: TGTGCCAGCAGGAGGGGAATGGTCACTGAAGCTTTCTTT
cdr3_aa: CASRRGMVTEAFF

clone_size: -
v_call: TRBV5-1
d_call: TRBD2
j_call: TRBJ2-1
cdr3_nt: TGCGCCAGCAGCTTCGGACTAGCGGACAATGAGCAGTTCTTC
cdr3_aa: CASSFGLADNEQFF

clone_size: -
v_call: TRBV5-6
d_call: TRBD2
j_call: TRBJ2-7
cdr3_nt: TGTGCCAGCAGCCGTGGACTAGTCGCGTCCTACGAGCAGTACTTC
cdr3_aa: CASSRGLVASYEQYF

clone_size: -
v_call: TRBV20-1
d_call: -
j_call: TRBJ1-5
cdr3_nt: TGCAGTGCTACGGATCCTGGTGGGGGTCCCCAGCATTTT
cdr3_aa: CSATDPGGGPQHF

clone_size: few
v_call: TRBV7-9
d_call: -
j_call: TRBJ2-5
cdr3_nt: TGTGCCAGCAGATACGGCTCTGGGACCCAGTACTTC
cdr3_aa: CASRYGSGTQYF

clone_size: -
v_call: TRBV7-9
d_call: -
j_call: TRBJ2-1
cdr3_nt: TGTGCCAGCAGCCCCAGGACGGTATCCAATGAGCAGTTCTTC
cdr3_aa: CASSPRTVSNEQFF

clone_size: -
v_call: TRBV29-1
d_call: -
j_call: TRBJ2-5
cdr3_nt: TGCAGCGTTGATGCTGAGAGAGAGACCCAGTACTTC
cdr3_aa: CSVDAERETQYF

clone_size: -
v_call: TRBV5-1
d_call: TRBD2
j_call: TRBJ2-3
cdr3_nt: TGCGCCAGCAGCTTGGGACTAGCTTCGGTAGACGCCACAGATACGCAGTATTTT
cdr3_aa: CASSLGLASVDATDTQYF

clone_size: few
v_call: TRBV29-1
d_call: TRBD1
j_call: TRBJ1-2
cdr3_nt: TGCAGCCTACAGGGGGCGGATGGCTACACCTTC
cdr3_aa: CSLQGADGYTF

clone_size: few
v_call: TRBV10-3
d_call: -
j_call: TRBJ1-5
cdr3_nt: TGTGCCATCAGTACAGACGGGCAGGGTAATCAGCCCCAGCATTTT
cdr3_aa: CAISTDGQGNQPQHF

clone_size: -
v_call: TRBV11-2
d_call: -
j_call: TRBJ2-3
cdr3_nt: TGTGCCAGCAGCTCCCGGCCCCACGCAGATACGCAGTATTTT
cdr3_aa: CASSSRPHADTQYF

clone_size: -
v_call: TRBV10-3
d_call: -
j_call: TRBJ1-2
cdr3_nt: TGTGCCACCACCGGACAGATACCCAACTATGGCTACACCTTC
cdr3_aa: CATTGQIPNYGYTF

clone_size: -
v_call: TRBV29-1
d_call: -
j_call: TRBJ1-5
cdr3_nt: TGCAGCGTTGAATGGAGGCAGAGCAATCAGCCCCAGCATTTT
cdr3_aa: CSVEWRQSNQPQHF

clone_size: -
v_call: TRBV20-1
d_call: TRBD2
j_call: TRBJ2-5
cdr3_nt: TGCAGTGCTAGGGACCCTAGCGGGAGACAAGCGACCCAGTACTTC
cdr3_aa: CSARDPSGRQATQYF

clone_size: few
v_call: TRBV7-2
d_call: -
j_call: TRBJ1-2
cdr3_nt: TGTGCCAGCAGCCCGTATGGCTACACCTTC
cdr3_aa: CASSPYGYTF

clone_size: -
v_call: TRBV20-1
d_call: -
j_call: TRBJ1-1
cdr3_nt: TGCAGTGCTAGAGATCAGGGCAGCCCCCACACTGAAGCTTTCTTT
cdr3_aa: CSARDQGSPHTEAFF

clone_size: few
v_call: TRBV15
d_call: TRBD1
j_call: TRBJ1-2
cdr3_nt: TGTGCCACCAGCAGAGAAACCCCCTCACTCGCGGGACAGAATAACTATGGCTACACCTTC
cdr3_aa: CATSRETPSLAGQNNYGYTF

clone_size: -
v_call: TRBV9
d_call: -
j_call: TRBJ1-2
cdr3_nt: TGTGCCAGCACCGTTGGAGCGGACTACACCTTC
cdr3_aa: CASTVGADYTF

clone_size: -
v_call: TRBV5-4
d_call: TRBD2
j_call: TRBJ2-7
cdr3_nt: TGTGCCAGCAGCGTTTCGACCTTAGCGGGACGCCCCTACGAGCAGTACTTC
cdr3_aa: CASSVSTLAGRPYEQYF

clone_size: -
v_call: TRBV6-6
d_call: -
j_call: TRBJ2-7
cdr3_nt: TGTGTCAGCAGATTGGGCGAAGCCTACGAGCAGTACTTC
cdr3_aa: CVSRLGEAYEQYF

clone_size: few
v_call: TRBV27
d_call: -
j_call: TRBJ2-7
cdr3_nt: TGTGCCAGCAGCCTTGACGGGAAGAAGCAGTACTTC
cdr3_aa: CASSLDGKKQYF

clone_size: -
v_call: TRBV5-1
d_call: -
j_call: TRBJ2-4
cdr3_nt: TGCGCCAGCAGCGCGGGACAGCAAAACATTCAGTACTTC
cdr3_aa: CASSAGQQNIQYF